Shown below are 21 T cell receptor beta chains from a single sample sequenced in a study of early T cells in non-severe SARS-CoV-2 infection. One entry per CDR3 protein results from TCRdb running MiXCR on the 5' RACE reads. Of fewer than 120,000 distinct CDR3 sequences listed, around 12% were seen once; the top ten hold approximately 4%. Source: whole blood, taken at baseline. The receptors come from an adult who was a healthcare worker with PCR-confirmed SARS-CoV-2 infection or an uninfected control (not recorded which).

This clonotype was observed many times. The chain couples TRBV7-8 to TRBJ2-1; the match to TRBD2 covers 8 bases. Per the germline V gene, CDR1 is SGHVS and CDR2 is FQNEAQ. The CDR3 length is 15 residues. Losses at the gene ends were 1 base for V and 6 bases for J; bases not matched to a gene: 5. The CDR3 loop is CASSLEGTRGNEQFF. The CDR3 DNA is TGTGCCAGCAGCTTAGAAGGGACTAGGGGCAATGAGCAGTTCTTC. Together with reference TRBV7-8 and TRBJ2-1, the CDR3 gives the full variable domain: GAGVSQSPRYKVAKRGQDVALRCDPISGHVSLFWYQQALGQGPEFLTYFQNEAQLDKSGLPSDRFFAERPEGSVSTLKIQRTQQEDSAVYLCASSLEGTRGNEQFFGPGTRLTVL.

This clonotype was seen more than once but under ten times. The rearrangement uses TRBV2 and TRBJ1-1; weak D call: TRBD1 (6 bases). The CDR3 sequence is 15 residues long. From germline, CDR1 is SNHLY and CDR2 FYNNEI. Trimming cost V 6 bases and J 2 bases, with 16 bases left between them. The CDR3 loop reads CASRLSSGANTEAFF. The CDR3 nucleotides are TGTGCCAGCAGGTTATCCTCGGGGGCTAACACTGAAGCTTTCTTT.

This clonotype was seen many times. The chain employs TRBV7-8 and TRBJ1-5; the D is unclear. The CDR3 loop spans 12 amino acids. Looked up from germline, CDR1 is SGHVS and CDR2 is FQNEAQ. Trimming removed 3 bases from V and 2 bases from J, with 2 bases in between. The CDR3 here is CASSFGNQPQHF. CDR3 DNA sequence: TGTGCCAGCAGCTTTGGCAATCAGCCCCAGCATTTT.

This clonotype was seen ten or more times. The chain joins TRBV18 to TRBJ2-3; tentative D call: TRBD1 (6 bases). The V end was cut by 2 bases, the J end by 2 bases, with 11 bases between. The CDR3 spans 15 residues. From germline, CDR1 is KGHSH and CDR2 LQKENI. As DNA, the CDR3 is TGTGCCAGCTCACCAGGGGGCAGCCCCACAGATACGCAGTATTTT. It is translated as CASSPGGSPTDTQYF.

The sample holds many counts of this clonotype. The chain is built from TRBV9 and TRBJ2-1; D is ambiguous. CDR1 is SGDLS, CDR2 YYNGEE, per germline. The CDR3 has 16 residues. V gave up 8 bases and J gave up 0 bases, with 18 bases separating them. The CDR3 spells CASEGPSAGSYNEQFF. The CDR3 nucleotides read TGTGCCAGTGAAGGTCCCTCCGCCGGCTCCTACAATGAGCAGTTCTTC.

CDR3 nucleotides: TGTGCCAGCAGCTCCCCCGGGACGGGTCACTACGAGCAGTACTTC. Translated, it gives CASSSPGTGHYEQYF. The chain is built from TRBV9 and TRBJ2-7, with D perhaps assigned TRBD1 or TRBD2 (5 bases each). Germline V gene lookup returns CDR1 SGDLS and CDR2 YYNGEE. The ends were cut back, 4 bases at V and 3 bases at J, with 17 bases in the middle. The CDR3 has 15 amino acids.

As concerns this clonotype: The DNA is left out, because the CDR3 cannot be placed on it with certainty; the CDR3 is given as TCRdb lists it. V and J are TRBV19 and TRBJ2-7; the table assigns TRBD1, which was not confirmed against the DNA. The CDR3 adds up to 14 amino acids, both ends counted. Germline lookup yields CDR1 LNHDA and CDR2 SQIVND (reference sequence). CDR3 residues: CASTSGESWDEQYF.

This clonotype was seen ten or more times. The V and J genes are TRBV6-1 and TRBJ1-1; TRBD1 matches 11 bases. The CDR3 covers 15 residues. Trimming cost V 2 bases and J 6 bases; bases outside gene matches: 5. The germline CDR1 and CDR2 sequences are MNHNS and SASEGT. DNA of the CDR3: TGTGCCAGCAGTGAAAAGGGGGACAGGGGGTCTGAAGCTTTCTTT. It translates to CASSEKGDRGSEAFF.

This chain connects TRBV5-1 to TRBJ1-6, with TRBD1 matching over 7 bases. Trimming at V came to 0 bases and at J to 0 bases, leaving 3 bases not matched to a gene. Germline V gives CDR1 SGHRS, CDR2 YFSETQ. This CDR3 contains 17 residues. The CDR3 loop reads CASSLGQGGSYNSPLHF. The CDR3 DNA reads TGCGCCAGCAGCTTGGGACAGGGAGGCTCCTATAATTCACCCCTCCACTTT.

This clonotype was seen more than once but under ten times. The chain uses TRBV6-1 and TRBJ1-2, with TRBD1 identical over 9 bases. Looked up from germline, CDR1 is MNHNS and CDR2 is SASEGT. With V trimmed by 2 bases and J by 5 bases, 12 bases remained unmatched. The CDR3 has 17 amino acids. The CDR3 nucleotides read TGTGCCAGCAGTGAAAGTCTCACAGGGGGCGCCTTTTATGGCTACACCTTC. Its translation: CASSESLTGGAFYGYTF.

The chain has TRBV3-1 and TRBJ1-1; TRBD1 agrees at 7 bases. The CDR3 has 14 amino acids. The ends lost 3 bases at V and 6 bases at J; junction bases unmatched: 7. Germline lookup yields CDR1 LGHDT and CDR2 YNNKEL (reference sequence). CDR3 bases: TGTGCCAGCAGCCAGTCAGGTGGGACAGCTGAAGCTTTCTTT. Protein product: CASSQSGGTAEAFF.

This clonotype was counted between two and nine times. The gene calls are TRBV18 and TRBJ1-1; D is perhaps TRBD1 (5 bases). Trimming cost V 3 bases and J 1 base, with 9 bases left between them. The length of the CDR3 is 14 residues. Per germline, CDR1 KGHSH and CDR2 LQKENI. The CDR3 DNA is TGTGCCAGCTCACCCTATGGGGCGAACACTGAAGCTTTCTTT. As protein: CASSPYGANTEAFF.

In its sample, this clonotype was seen a few times. This may arise from a read error, as a much more abundant clone is one base away. The rearrangement joins TRBV9 to TRBJ1-1; perhaps TRBD1 as D (5 bases). Germline values: CDR1 SGDLS, CDR2 YYNGEE. The length of the CDR3 is 13 residues. The CDR3 DNA reads TGTGCCAGCAGCGGGCAGGGCGCTTATGAAGTTTTCTTT. Translating it yields CASSGQGAYEVFF.

The DNA of the CDR3 is TGCGCCAGCAGCTTGGACAGAAGCATGAACACTGAAGCTTTCTTT. It encodes CASSLDRSMNTEAFF. V and J are TRBV5-1 and TRBJ1-1; D is undetermined. The germline V gene encodes CDR1 SGHRS and CDR2 YFSETQ. This CDR3 spans 15 amino acids. Trimming removed 0 bases from V and 0 bases from J, with 9 bases in between. The full variable domain, completed using reference TRBV5-1 and TRBJ1-1, is KAGVTQTPRYLIKTRGQQVTLSCSPISGHRSVSWYQQTPGQGLQFLFEYFSETQRNKGNFPGRFSGRQFSNSRSEMNVSTLELGDSALYLCASSLDRSMNTEAFFGQGTRLTVV.

This chain connects TRBV4-1 to TRBJ2-7, with 13 bases that match TRBD2. The junction had 8 bases not matched to a gene; V was cut back by 2 bases and J by 7 bases. CDR1 MGHRA and CDR2 YSYEKL come from the germline V gene. The CDR3 has 16 residues. CDR3 DNA: TGCGCCAGCAGCCAAAGACTAGCGGGAGGAGTAAGGGAGCAGTACTTC. This codes for CASSQRLAGGVREQYF.

The J gene is TRBJ2-5, the V gene TRBV7-9, with TRBD2 matching over 12 bases. Trimming took 5 bases from V and 4 from J; bases not matched to a gene: 2. This CDR3 comprises 14 residues. Germline CDR1 is SEHNR and CDR2 is FQNEAQ (reference sequence). The CDR3 is CASSQTSGRETQYF. The CDR3 DNA sequence: TGTGCCAGCAGCCAGACTAGCGGGAGAGAGACCCAGTACTTC.

This clonotype was seen only a few times. Here the CDR3 DNA reads TGTGCCAGCTCACCCCAGGGGCAGGGGGCGCGAGGCTACACCTTC. Amino acid sequence: CASSPQGQGARGYTF. This chain links TRBV18 with TRBJ1-2, with 8 nucleotides matching TRBD1. With V trimmed by 3 bases and J by 8 bases, 11 bases remained unmatched. The CDR3 runs 15 residues. The germline CDR1 and CDR2 sequences are KGHSH and LQKENI.

This clonotype has a handful of counts. This sequence joins TRBV5-1 and TRBJ2-7, with a weak D call TRBD2 (5 bases). V was clipped by 0 bases and J by 6 bases, with 16 bases between them. The CDR3 spans 15 residues. Germline V gene data show CDR1 as SGHRS and CDR2 as YFSETQ. The CDR3 loop reads CASSLANSRGSEQYF. For the CDR3, the DNA is TGCGCCAGCAGCTTGGCTAACTCACGAGGGAGCGAGCAGTACTTC.

This clonotype was seen a handful of times. V usage is TRBV10-3 and J usage is TRBJ1-1; maybe TRBD1 (6 bases). Trimming stripped 0 bases from V and 5 bases from J, with 7 bases between. CDR3 length: 13 residues. Germline V gene data show CDR1 as ENHRY and CDR2 as SYGVKD. The DNA of the CDR3 is TGTGCCATCAGTGAGTCTCAGGGGACTGAAGCTTTCTTT. This sequence encodes CAISESQGTEAFF.

The chain is built from TRBV10-3 and TRBJ1-1; 7 positions agree with TRBD1. Germline lookup yields CDR1 ENHRY and CDR2 SYGVKD. V was pared by 7 bases and J by 10 bases, with 15 bases of the junction left unmatched. This CDR3 is built from 14 residues. The CDR3 spells CAITDKLDRTGAFF. DNA of the CDR3: TGTGCCATCACCGATAAGTTGGACAGGACAGGAGCTTTCTTT.

This clonotype was counted only a few times. The chain links TRBV6-2 or TRBV6-3 to TRBJ1-5; no clear D. The CDR3 is 13 amino acids. The germline V gene has CDR1 MNHEY and CDR2 SVGEGT. The V end was cut by 4 bases, the J end by 2 bases, with 6 bases between. The CDR3 sequence: CASSWNRNQPQHF. The CDR3 DNA follows: TGTGCCAGCAGTTGGAATCGCAATCAGCCCCAGCATTTT.